This TCR beta chain was retrieved from a study of human T cells and chemical hapten exposure. The study, taken as a whole, reports: Sensitizing with DPC caused no change in TCRs above 1 in 1000 frequency.

Time point described: healthy volunteer bleed at 2 weeks. Unfractionated whole blood yielded the extracted total RNA. Ten or more counts support this clonotype. The antigen remains unidentified. The ends lost 1 base at V and 7 bases at J; junction bases unmatched: 2. The CDR3 covers 14 residues. Germline-derived CDR1 and CDR2 are SGHTA and FQGNSA. Original handling: Sequenced samples showed a median of approximately 100,000 TCRs each, with counts running from roughly 23,000 to 700,000. Via MiXCR, TCRdb re-called the RACE reads, giving one row per CDR3 protein. TCRdb assigned the V and J calls; the authors' analysis was not used. The sample includes tens of thousands of distinct CDR3 sequences, just under 9% of them seen just once.

This receptor was taken from a female donor in good health. Some clones in this sample may be carry-over from other donors' samples. The sequenced sample consisted of whole blood. The V call is TRBV7-2, the J call TRBJ2-4; 9 nucleotides agree with TRBD1. CDR3 DNA: TGTGCCAGCAGCTTAGGCGGACAGGGGAACATTCAGTACTTC. Protein sequence: CASSLGGQGNIQYF.